These 15 T cell receptor beta chains share one sample of origin, sequenced in a study of OX40 agonist ivuxolimab in advanced cancers. TCRdb's table, derived via immunoSEQ multiplex PCR, lists solely in-frame clones and lacks some. Of tens of thousands of clones listed, around 90% were seen once; the top ten hold approximately 0.32%. The material sequenced was CD4+ or CD8+ T cells sorted from blood, taken in a trial of the OX40 agonist ivuxolimab. The receptors stem from an adult with an advanced solid tumor such as melanoma, head and neck, liver or kidney cancer.

The CDR3: CASSINHRTEAFF. The DNA of the CDR3 is TGTGCCAGTAGTATAAATCATCGGACTGAAGCTTTCTTT. This chain joins TRBV19 and TRBJ1-1; D is undetermined. The V gene's germline CDR1 is LNHDA and CDR2 SQIVND (reference sequence). Trimming left V 2 bases short and J 5 bases short, with 9 bases between. This CDR3 comprises 13 residues.

The rearrangement uses TRBV6-1 and TRBJ2-3, with 8 bases aligning to TRBD1. Trimming at V came to 6 bases and at J to 3 bases, leaving 8 bases not matched to a gene. The germline V gene has CDR1 MNHNS and CDR2 SASEGT. This CDR3 comprises 15 residues. CDR3 DNA: TGTGCCAGCAGCTTGGGACAGGTCGGAACAGATACGCAGTATTTT. Its protein product is CASSLGQVGTDTQYF.

V usage is TRBV19 and J usage is TRBJ2-1; maybe TRBD2 (5 bases). The CDR3 runs 13 residues. CDR1 and CDR2 from the germline V gene are LNHDA and SQIVND (reference sequence). V was shortened by 1 base and J by 9 bases, with 10 bases between the two germline ends. CDR3 in DNA: TGTGCCAGTAGTATAGTTCGGGGTGGTGAGCAGTTCTTC. Translated: CASSIVRGGEQFF.

The chain recombines TRBV5-1 with TRBJ2-5; 10 bases are shared with TRBD1. The germline gives CDR1 SGHRS, CDR2 YFSETQ. This CDR3 region has 16 residues. The ends lost 0 bases at V and 5 bases at J; junction bases unmatched: 7. The CDR3 is CASSLGMGQGLETQYF. CDR3 bases: TGCGCCAGCAGCTTGGGGATGGGACAGGGGCTCGAGACCCAGTACTTC.

V usage is TRBV6-1 and J usage is TRBJ1-5, with 9 positions matching TRBD1. V shed 7 bases and J 6 bases; nucleotides not matched to a gene: 10. This CDR3 is built from 15 residues. Per germline, CDR1 MNHNS and CDR2 SASEGT. DNA for the CDR3: TGTGCCAGCAAGCCGACCGGGACAGGGAGTCAGCCCCAGCATTTT. Translated, it gives CASKPTGTGSQPQHF.

This chain uses TRBV2 with TRBJ2-1; perhaps TRBD2 as D (5 bases). V was trimmed by 7 bases and J by 5 bases, leaving 12 bases between them. This CDR3 contains 13 residues. CDR1 is SNHLY, CDR2 FYNNEI, per germline. The CDR3 sequence is CASITGSDNEQFF. CDR3 coding DNA: TGTGCCAGCATTACGGGGAGCGACAATGAGCAGTTCTTC. The full variable domain, in which reference TRBV2 and TRBJ2-1 provide the parts outside the CDR3, is EPEVTQTPSHQVTQMGQEVILRCVPISNHLYFYWYRQILGQKVEFLVSFYNNEISEKSEIFDDQFSVERPDGSNFTLKIRSTKLEDSAMYFCASITGSDNEQFFGPGTRLTVL.

V gene TRBV18 combines with J gene TRBJ1-1; 7 bases agree with TRBD1. Trimming removed 1 base from V and 3 bases from J; junction bases left unmatched: 5. CDR3 size: 15 residues. CDR1 is KGHSH, CDR2 LQKENI, per germline. The CDR3 DNA follows: TGTGCCAGCTCACCACTTGACAGGGAGTACACTGAAGCTTTCTTT. As protein: CASSPLDREYTEAFF.

The V call is TRBV5-1, the J call TRBJ2-7, with 10 bases identical to TRBD2. This CDR3 is built from 15 residues. Germline CDR1 SGHRS, CDR2 YFSETQ. The junction had 7 bases not matched to a gene; V was cut back by 4 bases and J by 3 bases. CDR3 residues: CASSPGLAERYEQYF. The CDR3 DNA sequence: TGCGCCAGCAGCCCTGGACTAGCGGAGCGCTACGAGCAGTACTTC.

This clone was counted only a few times. The chain employs TRBV5-1 and TRBJ2-1; 8 nucleotides agree with TRBD1. CDR1 and CDR2 (germline): SGHRS, YFSETQ. The CDR3 has 14 amino acids. J was trimmed by 15 bases and V by 4 bases; bases with no gene match: 15. Here the CDR3 reads CASSPGTGGFPGFF. The CDR3 nucleotides read TGCGCCAGCAGCCCCGGGACAGGAGGCTTTCCCGGGTTCTTC.

The chain has TRBV5-1 and TRBJ2-5; 12 nucleotides align to TRBD2. This CDR3 has 15 residues. J was trimmed by 4 bases and V by 3 bases; bases with no gene match: 4. Germline V gives CDR1 SGHRS, CDR2 YFSETQ. Here the CDR3 reads CASSSTSGGGETQYF. The CDR3 bases are TGCGCCAGCAGCTCGACTAGCGGGGGCGGAGAGACCCAGTACTTC.

The J gene is TRBJ2-1, the V gene TRBV19, with TRBD2 identical over 10 bases. The germline CDR1 and CDR2 sequences are LNHDA and SQIVND (reference sequence). This CDR3 spans 15 amino acids. J was trimmed by 6 bases and V by 4 bases; bases with no gene match: 6. CDR3 sequence reads: CASSSLAGAFNEQFF. In nucleotides, the CDR3 is TGTGCCAGTAGTAGTCTAGCGGGAGCTTTCAATGAGCAGTTCTTC.

Here the CDR3 reads CASSLDRSSGNTIYF. DNA for the CDR3: TGTGCCAGCAGTCTGGACAGGAGCTCTGGAAACACCATATATTTT. This chain links TRBV6-1 with TRBJ1-3, with 7 bases lining up with TRBD1. CDR3 length: 15 residues. Germline CDR1 and CDR2: MNHNS and SASEGT. V shed 5 bases and J 0 bases; nucleotides not matched to a gene: 4.

V usage is TRBV9 and J usage is TRBJ1-4; 7 bases map to TRBD1. The CDR3 loop spans 15 amino acids. CDR1 and CDR2 from the germline V gene are SGDLS and YYNGEE. V shed 3 bases, J shed 2 bases, and the junction held 4 bases outside the gene matches. The CDR3 is CASSARGTTNEKLFF. The CDR3 DNA is TGTGCCAGCAGCGCCAGGGGGACCACTAATGAAAAACTGTTTTTT.

This chain joins TRBV7-2 and TRBJ2-1; 8 positions match TRBD2. V gave up 5 bases and J gave up 2 bases; unmatched junction bases: 11. This CDR3 region has 17 residues. Germline values: CDR1 SGHTA, CDR2 FQGNSA. The CDR3 protein is CASSPSRGGLAYNEQFF. CDR3 sequence (DNA): TGTGCCAGCAGCCCGTCCCGGGGGGGCCTGGCCTACAATGAGCAGTTCTTC.

The chain employs TRBV27 and TRBJ1-2; D is possibly TRBD1 (6 bases). The germline V gene has CDR1 MNHEY and CDR2 SMNVEV (reference sequence). Trimming removed 5 bases at V and 6 bases at J, with 16 bases between. The CDR3 sequence is 14 residues long. CDR3 region: CASSPLQGRDGYTF. The CDR3 DNA reads as TGTGCCAGCAGTCCCCTACAGGGTCGGGATGGCTACACCTTC.